The sequence of this T cell receptor beta chain was determined in a study of cytomegalovirus exposure and HLA in healthy donors. Study conclusions and caveats: High specificity and sensitivity for cytomegalovirus status were reported for the classifier. In an earlier analysis, in under 700 donors, most V segments appeared productive either ~87% or ~30% of the time. Only CMV serostatus was available as immune exposure information. A later analysis reported that several of the most significant clusters appeared to be linked to common viral pathogens, among them Epstein-Barr virus.

The CDR3 consists of 13 residues. The germline CDR1 and CDR2 sequences are MDHEN and SYDVKM. Trimming took 1 base from V and 7 from J; bases not matched to a gene: 3. A remark on this clone: Its antigen is unidentified.

The PCR had 60 Vbeta and 13 Jbeta primers. Libraries were prepared by immunoSEQ multiplex PCR; TCRdb keeps only in-frame clonotypes and omits some of them. The table shows fewer than 85,000 clones, with more than 60% occurring only once. The receptor comes from a man aged 18 to 29 in good health and CMV-seropositive. This chain joins TRBV28 and TRBJ2-5; 7 bases line up with TRBD1. Sequenced input: PBMCs. CDR3 loop: CASSLLQGLTQYF. CDR3 coding DNA: TGTGCCAGCAGTTTATTACAGGGGTTGACCCAGTACTTC. Full variable domain (rest looked up from reference TRBV28 and TRBJ2-5): DVKVTQSSRYLVKRTGEKVFLECVQDMDHENMFWYRQDPGLGLRLIYFSYDVKMKEKGDIPEGYSVSREKKERFSLILESASTNQTSMYLCASSLLQGLTQYFGPGTRLLVL.